What follows describes a single T cell receptor (beta chain). Deletions cut 4 bases from V and 0 bases from J, with 21 bases between. There are 19 residues in the CDR3. From germline, CDR1 is KGHDR and CDR2 SFDVKD. The data are from a study of blood T cell repertoires in COVID-19. The age range of participants was about 18 to 89 years, with residence in more than 20 US areas. Libraries were prepared by immunoSEQ multiplex PCR; TCRdb keeps only in-frame clonotypes and omits some of them. The data contain approximately 240,000 clones, 75% to 95% of them singletons. This chain links TRBV24-1 with TRBJ2-1; D perhaps matches TRBD1 (6 bases). This TCR derives from a woman younger than 35 who had recovered from COVID-19. The sample was PBMCs or T cells enriched from blood (not recorded which). CDR3 protein: CATSDTGRKGGSSYNEQFF. The DNA for the CDR3 is TGTGCCACCAGTGACACGGGACGGAAAGGGGGTAGCTCCTACAATGAGCAGTTCTTC.